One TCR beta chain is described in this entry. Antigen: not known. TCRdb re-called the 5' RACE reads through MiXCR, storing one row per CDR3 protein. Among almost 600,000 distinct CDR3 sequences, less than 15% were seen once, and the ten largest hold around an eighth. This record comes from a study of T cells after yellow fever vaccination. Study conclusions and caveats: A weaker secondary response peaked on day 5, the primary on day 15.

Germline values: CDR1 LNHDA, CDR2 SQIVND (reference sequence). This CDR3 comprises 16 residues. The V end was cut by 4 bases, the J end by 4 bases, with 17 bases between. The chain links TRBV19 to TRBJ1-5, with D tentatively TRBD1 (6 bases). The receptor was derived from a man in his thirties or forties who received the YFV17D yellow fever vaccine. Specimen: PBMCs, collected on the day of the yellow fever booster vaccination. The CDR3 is CASSSAQGWWNQPQHF. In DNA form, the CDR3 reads TGTGCCAGTAGTAGCGCTCAGGGGTGGTGGAATCAGCCCCAGCATTTT.